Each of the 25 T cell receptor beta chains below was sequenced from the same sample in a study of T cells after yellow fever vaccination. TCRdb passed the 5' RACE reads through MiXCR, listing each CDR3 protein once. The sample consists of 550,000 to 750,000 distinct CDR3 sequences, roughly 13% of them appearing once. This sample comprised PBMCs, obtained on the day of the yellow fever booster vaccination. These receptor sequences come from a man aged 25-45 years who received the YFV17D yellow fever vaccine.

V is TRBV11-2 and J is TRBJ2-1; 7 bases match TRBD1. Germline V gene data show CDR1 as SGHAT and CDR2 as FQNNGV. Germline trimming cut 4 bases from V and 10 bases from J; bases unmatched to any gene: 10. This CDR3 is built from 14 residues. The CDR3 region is CASSSVLDREEQFF. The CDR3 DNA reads TGTGCCAGCAGCTCCGTTCTAGACAGGGAAGAGCAGTTCTTC.

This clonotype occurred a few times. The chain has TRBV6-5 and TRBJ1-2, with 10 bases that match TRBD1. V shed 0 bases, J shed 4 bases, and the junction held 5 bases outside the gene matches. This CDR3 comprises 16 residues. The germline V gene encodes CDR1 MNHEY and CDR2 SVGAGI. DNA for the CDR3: TGTGCCAGCAGTTACTCGACAGGGGGCAGGGCCTATGGCTACACCTTC. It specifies CASSYSTGGRAYGYTF.

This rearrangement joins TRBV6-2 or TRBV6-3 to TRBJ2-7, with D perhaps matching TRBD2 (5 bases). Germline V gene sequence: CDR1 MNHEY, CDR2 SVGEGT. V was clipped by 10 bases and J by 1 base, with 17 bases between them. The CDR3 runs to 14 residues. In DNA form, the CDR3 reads TGTGCCACAAAAGACTACCTCTTTTCCTACGAGCAGTACTTC. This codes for CATKDYLFSYEQYF.

The DNA of the CDR3 is TGTGCCAGTACCTCAAGGCAGAGCTCTGGAAACACCATATATTTT. It specifies CASTSRQSSGNTIYF. The chain recombines TRBV19 with TRBJ1-3, with no clear D. V dropped 7 bases and J dropped 0 bases, with 13 bases sitting between them. This CDR3 has 15 residues. Germline-derived CDR1 and CDR2 are LNHDA and SQIVND (reference sequence).

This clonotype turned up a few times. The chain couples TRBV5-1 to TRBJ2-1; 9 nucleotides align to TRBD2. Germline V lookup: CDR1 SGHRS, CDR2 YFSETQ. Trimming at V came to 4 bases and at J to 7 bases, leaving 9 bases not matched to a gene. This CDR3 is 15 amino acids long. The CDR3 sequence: CASSLPTSGLNEQFF. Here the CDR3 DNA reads TGCGCCAGCAGCCTCCCTACTAGCGGGTTGAATGAGCAGTTCTTC.

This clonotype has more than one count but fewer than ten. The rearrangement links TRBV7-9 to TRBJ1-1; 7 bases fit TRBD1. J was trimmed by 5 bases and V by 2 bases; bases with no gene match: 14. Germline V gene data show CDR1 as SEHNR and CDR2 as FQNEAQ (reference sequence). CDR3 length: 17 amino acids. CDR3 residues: CASSLSPGPGGGTEAFF. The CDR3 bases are TGTGCCAGCAGCTTAAGCCCCGGGCCAGGGGGAGGGACTGAAGCTTTCTTT.

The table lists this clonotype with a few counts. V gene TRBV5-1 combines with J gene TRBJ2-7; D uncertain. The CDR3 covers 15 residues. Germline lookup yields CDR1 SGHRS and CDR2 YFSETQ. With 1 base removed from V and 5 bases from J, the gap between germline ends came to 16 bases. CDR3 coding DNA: TGCGCCAGCAGCTTGCTCTCTGAAGGGCACGACGAGCAGTACTTC. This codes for CASSLLSEGHDEQYF.

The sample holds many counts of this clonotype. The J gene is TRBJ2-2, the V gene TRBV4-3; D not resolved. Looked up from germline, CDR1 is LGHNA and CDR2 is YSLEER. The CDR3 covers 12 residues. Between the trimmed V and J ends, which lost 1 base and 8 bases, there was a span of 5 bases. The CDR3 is CASSQGVGELFF. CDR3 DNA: TGCGCCAGCAGCCAAGGGGTGGGGGAGCTGTTTTTT.

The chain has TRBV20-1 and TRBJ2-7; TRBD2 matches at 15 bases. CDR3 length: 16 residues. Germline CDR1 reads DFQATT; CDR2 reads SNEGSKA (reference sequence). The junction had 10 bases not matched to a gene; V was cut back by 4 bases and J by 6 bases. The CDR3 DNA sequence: TGCAGTGCTAATCCTATATTGGGACTAGCGGGAGGCGAGCAGTACTTC. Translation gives CSANPILGLAGGEQYF.

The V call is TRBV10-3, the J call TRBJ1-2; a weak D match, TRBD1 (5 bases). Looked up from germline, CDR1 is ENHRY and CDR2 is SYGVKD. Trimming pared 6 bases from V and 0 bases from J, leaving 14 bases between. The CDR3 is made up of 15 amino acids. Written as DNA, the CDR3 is TGTGCCATCAGGCCACAGGATACTTCTAACTATGGCTACACCTTC. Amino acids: CAIRPQDTSNYGYTF.

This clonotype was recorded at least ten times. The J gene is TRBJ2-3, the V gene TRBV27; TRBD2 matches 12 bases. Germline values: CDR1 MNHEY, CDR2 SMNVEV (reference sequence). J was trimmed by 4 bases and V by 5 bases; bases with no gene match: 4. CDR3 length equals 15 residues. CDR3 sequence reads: CASSPLAGGPDTQYF. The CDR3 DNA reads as TGTGCCAGCAGTCCCCTAGCGGGAGGGCCAGATACGCAGTATTTT.

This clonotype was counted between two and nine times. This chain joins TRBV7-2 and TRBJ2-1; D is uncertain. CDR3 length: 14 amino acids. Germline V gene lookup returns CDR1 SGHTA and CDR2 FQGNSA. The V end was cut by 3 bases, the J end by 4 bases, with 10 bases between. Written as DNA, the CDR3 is TGTGCCAGCAGCTTTCAGCACCCGTACAATGAGCAGTTCTTC. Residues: CASSFQHPYNEQFF.

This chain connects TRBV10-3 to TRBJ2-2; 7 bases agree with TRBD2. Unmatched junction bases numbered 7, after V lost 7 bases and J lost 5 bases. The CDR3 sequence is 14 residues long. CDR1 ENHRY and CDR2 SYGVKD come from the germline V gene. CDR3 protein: CAITPSGETGELFF. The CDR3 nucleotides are TGTGCCATCACCCCCAGCGGGGAGACCGGGGAGCTGTTTTTT.

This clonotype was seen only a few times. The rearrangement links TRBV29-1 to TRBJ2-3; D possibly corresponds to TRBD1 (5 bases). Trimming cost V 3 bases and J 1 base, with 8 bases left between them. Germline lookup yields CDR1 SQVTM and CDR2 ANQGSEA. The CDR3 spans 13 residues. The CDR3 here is CSVEIGGTDTQYF. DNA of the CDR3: TGCAGCGTTGAGATAGGGGGCACAGATACGCAGTATTTT.

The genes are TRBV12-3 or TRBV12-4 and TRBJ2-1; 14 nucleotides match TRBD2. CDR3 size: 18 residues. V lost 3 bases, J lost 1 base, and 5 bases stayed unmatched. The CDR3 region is CASSFPGLAGESYNEQFF. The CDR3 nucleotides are TGTGCCAGCAGTTTCCCGGGACTAGCGGGAGAGTCCTACAATGAGCAGTTCTTC.

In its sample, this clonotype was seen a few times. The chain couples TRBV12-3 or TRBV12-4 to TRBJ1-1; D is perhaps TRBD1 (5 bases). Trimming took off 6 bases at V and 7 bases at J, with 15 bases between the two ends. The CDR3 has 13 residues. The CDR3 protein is CASRAGTLFEAFF. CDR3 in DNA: TGTGCCAGCAGAGCCGGGACCCTCTTTGAAGCTTTCTTT.

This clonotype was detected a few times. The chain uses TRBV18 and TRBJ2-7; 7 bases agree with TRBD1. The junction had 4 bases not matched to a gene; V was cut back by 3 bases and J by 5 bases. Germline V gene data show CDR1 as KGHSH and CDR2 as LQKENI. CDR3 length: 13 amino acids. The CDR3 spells CASSPHRGNEQYF. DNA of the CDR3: TGTGCCAGCTCACCCCACAGGGGCAACGAGCAGTACTTC.

The CDR3 is CASSPFAGGPHNEQFF. CDR3 nucleotide sequence: TGTGCCAGCAGTCCTTTTGCGGGAGGGCCACACAATGAGCAGTTCTTC. The chain employs TRBV12-3 or TRBV12-4 and TRBJ2-1, with 9 bases that match TRBD2. V trimming: 5 bases; J trimming: 5 bases; junction bases outside the gene matches: 10. This CDR3 comprises 16 residues.

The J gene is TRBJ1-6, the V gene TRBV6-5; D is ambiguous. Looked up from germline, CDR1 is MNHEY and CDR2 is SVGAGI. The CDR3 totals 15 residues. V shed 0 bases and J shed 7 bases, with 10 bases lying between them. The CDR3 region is CASSYSISGNSPLHF. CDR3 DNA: TGTGCCAGCAGTTACTCGATATCGGGGAATTCACCCCTCCACTTT.

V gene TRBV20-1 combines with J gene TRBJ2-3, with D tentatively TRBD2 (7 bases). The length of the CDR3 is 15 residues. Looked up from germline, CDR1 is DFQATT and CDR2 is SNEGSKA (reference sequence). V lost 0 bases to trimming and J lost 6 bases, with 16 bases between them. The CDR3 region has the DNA TGCAGTGCTAGAGATATTCGGGGGGCATCGGATACGCAGTATTTT. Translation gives CSARDIRGASDTQYF.

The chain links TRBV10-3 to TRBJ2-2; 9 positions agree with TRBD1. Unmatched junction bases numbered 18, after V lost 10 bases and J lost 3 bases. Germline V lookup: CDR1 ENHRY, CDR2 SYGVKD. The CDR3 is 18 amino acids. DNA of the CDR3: TGTGCCACCCGGGGGGACAGGGCACCCCGGGACTACACCGGGGAGCTGTTTTTT. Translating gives CATRGDRAPRDYTGELFF.

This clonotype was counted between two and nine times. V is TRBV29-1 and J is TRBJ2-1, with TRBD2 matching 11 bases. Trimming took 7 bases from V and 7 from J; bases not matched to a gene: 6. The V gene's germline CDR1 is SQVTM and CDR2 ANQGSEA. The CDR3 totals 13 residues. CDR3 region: CSATSGTWNEQFF. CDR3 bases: TGCAGCGCGACTAGCGGGACTTGGAATGAGCAGTTCTTC.

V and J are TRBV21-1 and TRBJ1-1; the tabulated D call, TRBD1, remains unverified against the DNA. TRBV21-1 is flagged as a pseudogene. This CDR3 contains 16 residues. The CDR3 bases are TGTGCCAGCAGCAAAGTCCACCCGGACAGGGAGAGTGAAGCTTTCTTT. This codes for CASSKVHPDRESEAFF.

The CDR3 region is CASSVSGGPSYEQYF. In DNA, the CDR3 is TGTGCCAGTAGCGTGTCGGGAGGCCCCTCCTACGAGCAGTACTTC. The chain couples TRBV28 to TRBJ2-7, with 7 bases aligning to TRBD2. Trimming took 9 bases from V and 0 from J; bases not matched to a gene: 11. The CDR3 contains 15 residues. CDR1 and CDR2 from the germline V gene are MDHEN and SYDVKM. The whole variable domain, remainder taken from reference TRBV28 and TRBJ2-7, is DVKVTQSSRYLVKRTGEKVFLECVQDMDHENMFWYRQDPGLGLRLIYFSYDVKMKEKGDIPEGYSVSREKKERFSLILESASTNQTSMYLCASSVSGGPSYEQYFGPGTRLTVT.

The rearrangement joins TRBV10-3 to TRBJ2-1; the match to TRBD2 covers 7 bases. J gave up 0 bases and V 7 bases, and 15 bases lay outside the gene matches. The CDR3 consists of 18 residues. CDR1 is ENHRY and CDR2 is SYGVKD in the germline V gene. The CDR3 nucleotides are TGTGCCATCACGGGGAATCGACTAGCAGAGAGCTCCTACAATGAGCAGTTCTTC. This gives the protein CAITGNRLAESSYNEQFF.